Listed below are T cell receptor beta chains from one sample, sequenced in a study of shared clonotypes between healthy human individuals. Only in-frame clones appear in the TCRdb table, and some are missing; sequencing was by immunoSEQ multiplex PCR. This table holds under 1,100,000 clones, around 76% found once. The sequenced sample consisted of memory CD4+ T cells sorted from blood. These receptors originate from a man between 18 and 29 years old in good health. Both conserved end residues are part of each CDR3. D genes are given only for firm matches. Expanded clones are given a class, and other clones once, few, many or no size at all.

d_gene	abundance	v_gene	j_gene	CDR3nt	CDR3aa
NA	NA	TRBV5-1	TRBJ2-7	TGCGCCAGCAGCTTGGCGGGCGGCGAGCAGTACTTC	CASSLAGGEQYF
NA	many	TRBV19	TRBJ1-5	TGTGCCAGTTTCCCAAGCGGAGGTTTTCAAACAGTGGGGAACAATCAGCCCCAGCATTTT	CASFPSGGFQTVGNNQPQHF
NA	NA	TRBV2	TRBJ1-1	TGTGCCAGCAGTGCTAATATGAACACTGAAGCTTTCTTT	CASSANMNTEAFF
NA	NA	TRBV29-1	TRBJ2-1	TGCAGCGTCGACGACCGGGCCAGAAACAATGAGCAGTTCTTC	CSVDDRARNNEQFF
TRBD2	NA	TRBV5-1	TRBJ2-7	TGCGCCAGCAGCTTGTTCGCGGGGGGTACGTACGAGCAGTACTTC	CASSLFAGGTYEQYF
TRBD1	NA	TRBV27	TRBJ1-4	TGTGCCAGCAGTTTTAGGGGGCCCGGGGAAAAACTGTTTTTT	CASSFRGPGEKLFF
TRBD1	few	TRBV2	TRBJ2-3	TGTGCCAGCAGTGCCGACAGGGGGAACACAGATACGCAGTATTTT	CASSADRGNTDTQYF
NA	NA	TRBV19	TRBJ1-3	TGTGCCAGTAGTATAAAGAGGAGTGGAAACACCATATATTTT	CASSIKRSGNTIYF
NA	NA	TRBV5-1	TRBJ1-6	TGCGCCAGCAGCGGAGCGGGGGATAATTCACCCCTCCACTTT	CASSGAGDNSPLHF
NA	NA	TRBV28	TRBJ2-7	TGTGCCAGCAGTACCCCCTTTGGACCTTACGAGCAGTACTTC	CASSTPFGPYEQYF
TRBD2	NA	TRBV4-3	TRBJ2-7	TGCGCCAGCAGCCTCTGGACTAGCGGGGGCTACGAGCAGTACTTC	CASSLWTSGGYEQYF
NA	few	TRBV7-6	TRBJ1-2	TGTGCCAGCAGCTTAGCGGAGTGGGGGGGGTCTGGCTACACCTTC	CASSLAEWGGSGYTF
NA	NA	TRBV6-5	TRBJ2-7	TGTGCCAGCAGACCCGGGGCTACCTACGAGCAGTACTTC	CASRPGATYEQYF
NA	NA	TRBV5-8	TRBJ2-7	TGTGCCAGCAGCCGGGGTACAGGGCTCGAGCAGTACTTC	CASSRGTGLEQYF
NA	NA	TRBV5-1	TRBJ2-2	TGCGCCAGCAGCTTGTTGGGGGCGAGGTCCGGGGAGCTGTTTTTT	CASSLLGARSGELFF
NA	NA	TRBV2	TRBJ1-2	TGTGCCAGCAGTGAGAGGGGAAGGAGGTTCAACTTC	CASSERGRRFNF
TRBD1	few	TRBV28	TRBJ2-2	TGTGCCAGCTTTGGGGACAGGGGGAATACCGGGGAGCTGTTTTTT	CASFGDRGNTGELFF
TRBD1	many	TRBV6-5	TRBJ2-3	TGTGCCAGCAGTTCGGGACAGTCACCACGGACAGATACGCAGTATTTT	CASSSGQSPRTDTQYF
NA	NA	TRBV6-5	TRBJ1-1	TGTGCCAGCAGGCCTGACGGAGGATGGAATGCTTTCTTT	CASRPDGGWNAFF
NA	few	TRBV7-2	TRBJ2-7	TGTGCCAGCAGCTTGACACTACCCTACGAGCAGTACTTC	CASSLTLPYEQYF
TRBD2	NA	TRBV6-5	TRBJ2-7	TGTGCCAGCAGTTACCGGGCGGGAGCTCCCTACGAGCAGTACTTC	CASSYRAGAPYEQYF
NA	NA	TRBV28	TRBJ1-2	TGTGCCAGCAGAGTCCCTCCTAACTATGGCTACACCTTC	CASRVPPNYGYTF
NA	NA	TRBV12-5	TRBJ2-7	TGTGCTAGTGGTTTGGTACTCTACGAGCAGTACTTC	CASGLVLYEQYF
NA	NA	TRBV15	TRBJ2-3	TGTGCCACCAGCAGAGATAGGAGAACAGATACGCAGTATTTT	CATSRDRRTDTQYF
NA	many	TRBV5-8	TRBJ1-2	TGTGCCAGCAGCTCCATGTCAACCTCTTTTATAGAGAATGGCTACACCTTC	CASSSMSTSFIENGYTF
TRBD2	once	TRBV6-1	TRBJ2-7	TGTGCCAGCAACCTACTAGCGGGGGCATCCTACGAGCAGTACTTC	CASNLLAGASYEQYF
NA	NA	TRBV5-4	TRBJ2-2	TGTGCCAGCAGCTTGGGCGGGACAGCGAACACCGGGGAGCTGTTTTTT	CASSLGGTANTGELFF
TRBD1	NA	TRBV7-9	TRBJ2-5	TGTGCCAGCAGCCAAGGGACGACAGGGGGTTATGAGACCCAGTACTTC	CASSQGTTGGYETQYF
NA	NA	TRBV5-1	TRBJ2-3	TGCGCCAGCAGTTCTACCGGGGCCAAAGATACGCAGTATTTT	CASSSTGAKDTQYF
NA	NA	TRBV10-3	TRBJ2-3	TGTGCCATCAGTGAGATATGGAGAAACACAGATACGCAGTATTTT	CAISEIWRNTDTQYF
NA	NA	TRBV27	TRBJ2-5	TGTGCCAGCAGTTATGGCAGGACGTACCAAGAGACCCAGTACTTC	CASSYGRTYQETQYF
NA	NA	TRBV28	TRBJ1-1	TGTGCCAGCCGGGACGTTGAAGCTTTCTTT	CASRDVEAFF
NA	NA	TRBV6-4	TRBJ2-2	TGTGCCAGCAGTGGCTCGTATGGCACCGGGGAGCTGTTTTTT	CASSGSYGTGELFF
NA	NA	TRBV28	TRBJ2-3	TGTGCCAGCAGTTTTCAGGGACGGTACACAGATACGCAGTATTTT	CASSFQGRYTDTQYF
NA	few	TRBV18	TRBJ1-4	TGTGCCAGCTCACCGAGACCGACAAGCAATGAAAAACTGTTTTTT	CASSPRPTSNEKLFF
NA	NA	TRBV21-1	TRBJ1-5	TGTGCCAGCTATACAGGGGGTTATAGCAATCAGCCCCAGCATTTT	CASYTGGYSNQPQHF
TRBD1	few	TRBV5-6	TRBJ2-5	TGTGCCACTCGGGACAGGGGGGAGACCCAGTACTTC	CATRDRGETQYF
TRBD2	NA	TRBV5-4	TRBJ2-5	TGTGCCAGCAGCTCCCAGGGGCTAGCGGGGGGACGGGGGATACTAGAGACCCAGTACTTC	CASSSQGLAGGRGILETQYF
NA	once	TRBV10-2	TRBJ2-4	TGCGCCAGCAGTGAGAGCCCTGGGTTTGCAAACATTCAGTACTTC	CASSESPGFANIQYF
TRBD1	NA	TRBV28	TRBJ1-1	TGTGCCAGCAGTACCGGACAGGGGGGACTGAACACTGAAGCTTTCTTT	CASSTGQGGLNTEAFF
TRBD2	NA	TRBV29-1	TRBJ2-5	TGCAGCGTTGACGGGGGGAAGACCCAGTACTTC	CSVDGGKTQYF
NA	few	TRBV27	TRBJ1-2	TGTGCCAGCAGCCCCTTCGACACAACGGCGTATGGCTACACCTTC	CASSPFDTTAYGYTF
NA	NA	TRBV11-3	TRBJ2-7	TGTGCCAGCAGCCCCGGTACAGGGAGCTACGAGCAGTACTTC	CASSPGTGSYEQYF
NA	NA	TRBV27	TRBJ1-1	TGTGCCAGCAGTTTTAGGGGGGCTGGCACTGAAGCTTTCTTT	CASSFRGAGTEAFF
NA	NA	TRBV2	TRBJ2-4	TGTGCCAGCAGGGAAAGGGTAAACATTCAGTACTTC	CASRERVNIQYF
NA	NA	TRBV11-2	TRBJ2-5	TGTGCCAGCAGCTCTGGCTTTTGGGAACAAGAGACCCAGTACTTC	CASSSGFWEQETQYF
TRBD2	few	TRBV15	TRBJ2-1	TGTGCCACCAGCAGAGTGCGGACTAGGGAGGGCAATGAGCAGTTCTTC	CATSRVRTREGNEQFF
NA	NA	TRBV19	TRBJ1-5	TGTGCCAGTAGTATTTACAGTAGCAATCAGCCCCAGCATTTT	CASSIYSSNQPQHF
TRBD1	NA	TRBV5-1	TRBJ1-5	TGCGCCAGCAGCCCGGGGACAGACAGCACACTTTATAGCAATCAGCCCCAGCATTTT	CASSPGTDSTLYSNQPQHF
NA	NA	TRBV19	TRBJ1-2	TGTGCCAGTAGTCGACAGGAGCGATATGGCTACACCTTC	CASSRQERYGYTF
NA	once	TRBV7-9	TRBJ2-3	TGTGCCAGCAGCTTAGGGCGTCCGGGGGACAGCACAGATACGCAGTATTTT	CASSLGRPGDSTDTQYF
NA	NA	TRBV6-5	TRBJ2-7	TGTGCCAGCAGTAAAGGGACGAGAAGCTCCTACGAGCAGTACTTC	CASSKGTRSSYEQYF
NA	NA	TRBV7-2	TRBJ2-3	TGTGCCAGCAGCTCTGGGATCGCGCCGGGGAGCACAGATACGCAGTATTTT	CASSSGIAPGSTDTQYF
NA	NA	TRBV5-8	TRBJ2-7	TGTGCCAGCAGCTTGGCATGGAACCAGCCCTCCTACGAGCAGTACTTC	CASSLAWNQPSYEQYF
NA	few	TRBV19	TRBJ1-6	TGTGCCAGTAGAACGTCGACAGGAACTAATTCACCCCTCCACTTT	CASRTSTGTNSPLHF